The source of this T cell receptor (beta chain) is a study of cytotoxic CD8 clonotypes in ibrutinib-treated CLL. Profiling relied on immunoSEQ multiplex PCR, and the TCRdb table lists in-frame clones only, not all of them. The sample carries 65,000 to 90,000 clones, 83% recorded once. The germline V and J ends were trimmed by 5 bases and 6 bases, with 16 bases remaining between them. Germline V gene lookup returns CDR1 SGHAT and CDR2 FQNNGV. The CDR3 length is 14 residues. The clonotype comes from a human donor with chronic lymphocytic leukemia. The sample was PBMCs, taken after 24 months of ibrutinib treatment. The J gene is TRBJ1-1, the V gene TRBV11-2; D might be TRBD1 (6 bases). The CDR3 sequence: CASSTGGLISEAFF. CDR3 sequence (DNA): TGTGCCAGCAGCACTGGGGGCCTTATATCTGAAGCTTTCTTT. Variable domain in full (rest from reference TRBV11-2 and TRBJ1-1): EAGVAQSPRYKIIEKRQSVAFWCNPISGHATLYWYQQILGQGPKLLIQFQNNGVVDDSQLPKDRFSAERLKGVDSTLKIQPAKLEDSAVYLCASSTGGLISEAFFGQGTRLTVV.